These 5 T cell receptor beta chains were sequenced from one sample in a study of vaccination effects on CD4 cells after COVID-19. Sequencing used immunoSEQ multiplex PCR; TCRdb keeps in-frame clones, though not all of them. The sample carries about 23,000 clones, about two thirds recorded once. Their recognized antigens are unknown. In the ViraFEST assay, antigen-specific CD4+ clonotypes were identified by expansion after peptide-pool stimulation. Scientists isolated CD4+ T cells after an approximately 9-day culture period ended. According to the study, vaccine recipients showed no prior SARS-CoV-2 infection and negative nucleocapsid antibodies. The specimen comprised CD4+ T cells from PBMCs cultured with HCoV-NL63 spike peptides, sampled before COVID-19 vaccination. The source of these receptors is a human donor who received a COVID-19 vaccine.

The J gene is TRBJ1-5, the V gene TRBV6-1, with D maybe TRBD1 (6 bases). Germline-derived CDR1 and CDR2 are MNHNS and SASEGT. CDR3 length equals 17 residues. Trimming cost V 2 bases and J 5 bases, with 19 bases left between them. CDR3 protein: CASSESSRSQGYQPQHF. For the CDR3, the DNA is TGTGCCAGCAGTGAATCATCCCGCAGCCAGGGGTATCAGCCCCAGCATTTT.

This clone has only one observation. This sequence joins TRBV3-1 (or the pseudogene TRBV3-2) and TRBJ2-3; D tentatively fits TRBD1 or TRBD2 (5 bases each). V was trimmed by 7 bases and J by 2 bases, leaving 13 bases between them. CDR1 is LGHDT and CDR2 is YNNKEL in the germline V gene (reference sequence). This CDR3 has 14 amino acids. In DNA, the CDR3 is TGTGCCAGCAAGGGACCCGCCGACACAGATACGCAGTATTTT. It translates to CASKGPADTDTQYF.

The gene calls are TRBV11-1 and TRBJ2-4; D gene unclear. Per germline, CDR1 SGHAT and CDR2 FQDESV (reference sequence). V dropped 5 bases and J dropped 5 bases, with 7 bases sitting between them. CDR3 size: 12 residues. Written as DNA, the CDR3 is TGTGCCAGCAGCCTACCCCAAAACATTCAGTACTTC. Its translation is CASSLPQNIQYF.

The chain is built from TRBV11-2 and TRBJ1-1; D is ambiguous. The germline V gene encodes CDR1 SGHAT and CDR2 FQNNGV. This CDR3 is built from 12 residues. Between the trimmed V and J ends, which lost 5 bases and 7 bases, there was a span of 11 bases. The CDR3 reads CASSGYGIEAFF. DNA of the CDR3: TGTGCCAGCAGCGGGTACGGGATTGAAGCTTTCTTT.

V is TRBV5-1 and J is TRBJ2-1; the D gene could be TRBD1 or TRBD2 (5 bases each). There are 18 residues in the CDR3. The germline V gene encodes CDR1 SGHRS and CDR2 YFSETQ. V lost 4 bases and J 0 bases, leaving 20 bases between the germline ends. The CDR3 DNA sequence: TGCGCCAGCAGCCCAGAAGGGACGGACGCAAGCTCCTACAATGAGCAGTTCTTC. The encoded protein is CASSPEGTDASSYNEQFF.